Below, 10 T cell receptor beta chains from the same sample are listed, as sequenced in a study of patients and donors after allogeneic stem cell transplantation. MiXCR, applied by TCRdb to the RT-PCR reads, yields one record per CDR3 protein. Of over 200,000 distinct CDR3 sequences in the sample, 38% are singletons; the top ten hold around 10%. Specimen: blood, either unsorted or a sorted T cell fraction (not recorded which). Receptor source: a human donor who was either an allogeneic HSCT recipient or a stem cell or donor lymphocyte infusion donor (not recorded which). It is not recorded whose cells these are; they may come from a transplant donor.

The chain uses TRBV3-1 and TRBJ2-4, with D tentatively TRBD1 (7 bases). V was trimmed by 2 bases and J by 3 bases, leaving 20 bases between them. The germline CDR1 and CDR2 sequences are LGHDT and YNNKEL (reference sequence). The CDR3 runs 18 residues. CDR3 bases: TGTGCCAGCAGCCAACCCTACGACAGGGTCGGGGGCAAAAACATTCAGTACTTC. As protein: CASSQPYDRVGGKNIQYF. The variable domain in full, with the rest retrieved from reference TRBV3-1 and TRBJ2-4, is DTAVSQTPKYLVTQMGNDKSIKCEQNLGHDTMYWYKQDSKKFLKIMFSYNNKELIINETVPNRFSPKSPDKAHLNLHINSLELGDSAVYFCASSQPYDRVGGKNIQYFGAGTRLSVL.

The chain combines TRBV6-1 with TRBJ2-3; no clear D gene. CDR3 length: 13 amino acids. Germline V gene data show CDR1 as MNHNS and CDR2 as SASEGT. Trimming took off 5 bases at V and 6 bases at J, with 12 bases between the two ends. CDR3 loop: CASSLIEEDTQYF. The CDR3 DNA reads TGTGCCAGCAGTCTGATAGAGGAGGATACGCAGTATTTT.

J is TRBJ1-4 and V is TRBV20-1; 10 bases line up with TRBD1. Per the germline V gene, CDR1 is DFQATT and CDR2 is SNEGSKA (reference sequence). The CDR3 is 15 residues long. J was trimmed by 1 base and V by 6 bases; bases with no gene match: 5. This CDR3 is CSAPDRGGTNEKLFF. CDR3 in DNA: TGCAGTGCCCCGGACAGGGGGGGAACTAATGAAAAACTGTTTTTT.

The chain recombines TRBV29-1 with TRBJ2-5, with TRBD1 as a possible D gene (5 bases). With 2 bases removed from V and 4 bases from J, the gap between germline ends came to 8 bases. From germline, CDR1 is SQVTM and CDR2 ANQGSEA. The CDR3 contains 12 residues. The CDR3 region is CSVEQGPETQYF. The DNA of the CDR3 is TGCAGCGTTGAACAGGGCCCAGAGACCCAGTACTTC.

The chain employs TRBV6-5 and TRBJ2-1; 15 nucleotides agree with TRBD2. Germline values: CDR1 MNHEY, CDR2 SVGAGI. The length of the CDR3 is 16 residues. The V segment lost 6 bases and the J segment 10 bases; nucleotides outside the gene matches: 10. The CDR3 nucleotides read TGTGCCAGCAGCCCCGGACTAGCGGGGGGGCCGGGGGAGCAGTTCTTC. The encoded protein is CASSPGLAGGPGEQFF.

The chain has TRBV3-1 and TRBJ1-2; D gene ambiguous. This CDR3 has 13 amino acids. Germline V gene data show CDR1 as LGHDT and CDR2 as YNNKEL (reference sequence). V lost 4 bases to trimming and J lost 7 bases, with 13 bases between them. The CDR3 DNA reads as TGTGCCAGCAGCCCCCCCGGACGTCTTGGCTACACCTTC. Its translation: CASSPPGRLGYTF.

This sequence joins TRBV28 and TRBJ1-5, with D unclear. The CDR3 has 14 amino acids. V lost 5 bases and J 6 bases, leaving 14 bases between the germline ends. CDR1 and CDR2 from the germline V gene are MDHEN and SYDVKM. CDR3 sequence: CASSEGDWAQPQHF. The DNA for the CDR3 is TGTGCCAGCAGTGAGGGAGATTGGGCTCAGCCCCAGCATTTT.

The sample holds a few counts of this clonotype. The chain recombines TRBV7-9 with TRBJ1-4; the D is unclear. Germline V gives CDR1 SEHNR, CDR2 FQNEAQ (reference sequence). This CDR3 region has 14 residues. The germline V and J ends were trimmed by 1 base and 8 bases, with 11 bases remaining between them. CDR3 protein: CASSLVGLKEKLFF. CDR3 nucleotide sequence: TGTGCCAGCAGCTTAGTGGGTCTCAAAGAAAAACTGTTTTTT.

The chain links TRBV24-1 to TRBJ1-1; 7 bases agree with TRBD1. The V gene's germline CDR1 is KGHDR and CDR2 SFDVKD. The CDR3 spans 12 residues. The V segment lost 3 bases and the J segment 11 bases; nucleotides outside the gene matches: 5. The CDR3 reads CATSDLTGYAFF. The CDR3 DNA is TGTGCCACCAGTGATCTGACAGGGTACGCTTTCTTT.

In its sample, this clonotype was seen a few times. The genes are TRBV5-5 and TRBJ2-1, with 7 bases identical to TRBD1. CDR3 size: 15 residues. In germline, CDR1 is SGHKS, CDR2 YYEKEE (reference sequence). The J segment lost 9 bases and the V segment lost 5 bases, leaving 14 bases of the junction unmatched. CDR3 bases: TGTGCCAGCAGGCCCCAACGGGGACAGTCTCCTGAGCAGTTCTTC. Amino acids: CASRPQRGQSPEQFF.